The 32 T cell receptor beta chains below were found in one sample sequenced in a study of vaccination and CD4 T cells after COVID-19. These receptors lack a known antigen. Oncomine TCR Beta short-read sequencing was applied to DNA from cultured CD4+ T cells. TCRdb re-analysed the PCR reads in MiXCR, keeping a single row per CDR3 protein. The table records approximately 4,100 distinct CDR3 sequences, over 15% of them present only once. Treatment noted: roughly 10-day PBMC culture with coronavirus spike peptide pools or control peptides (ViraFEST assay). Material for sequencing was CD4+ T cells from blood, cultured in vitro. The receptor set was obtained from a human donor who had recovered from COVID-19.

This clonotype ranks as large. This chain uses TRBV20-1 with TRBJ2-5; 12 bases line up with TRBD2. Losses at the gene ends were 1 base for V and 7 bases for J; bases not matched to a gene: 7. This CDR3 has 15 residues. Germline lookup yields CDR1 DFQATT and CDR2 SNEGSKA (reference sequence). CDR3 nucleotides: TGCAGTGCTAGAGGGTCTAGCGGGGGGGTGCGGACCCAGTACTTC. Its translation is CSARGSSGGVRTQYF.

This chain uses TRBV20-1 with TRBJ2-7; 8 bases map to TRBD1. Unmatched junction bases numbered 6, after V lost 0 bases and J lost 5 bases. The CDR3 extends over 14 amino acids. Germline assignment: CDR1 DFQATT and CDR2 SNEGSKA (reference sequence). This CDR3 is CSARDGQGADEQYF. Here the CDR3 DNA reads TGCAGTGCTAGAGACGGGCAGGGGGCAGACGAGCAGTACTTC.

This clonotype showed up just once. This chain connects TRBV6-1 to TRBJ1-2, with D possibly TRBD1 on 5 matching bases. The CDR3 loop spans 12 amino acids. Germline V gene data show CDR1 as MNHNS and CDR2 as SASEGT. The ends were cut back, 8 bases at V and 2 bases at J, with 9 bases in the middle. The CDR3 loop is CASQGANYGYTF. The DNA of the CDR3 is TGTGCCAGCCAGGGTGCCAACTATGGCTACACCTTC.

This clonotype was recorded a few times. The V gene is TRBV2, the J gene TRBJ2-1, with D possibly TRBD1 on 5 matching bases. There are 13 residues in the CDR3. Trimming cost V 7 bases and J 3 bases, with 10 bases left between them. In germline, CDR1 is SNHLY, CDR2 FYNNEI. CDR3 sequence: CASMLRVYNEQFF. Here the CDR3 DNA reads TGTGCCAGCATGCTCAGGGTCTACAATGAGCAGTTCTTC.

This rearrangement joins TRBV14 to TRBJ1-3, with D tentatively TRBD1 (6 bases). CDR1 is SGHDN and CDR2 is FVKESK in the germline V gene. The ends were cut back, 1 base at V and 4 bases at J, with 20 bases in the middle. This CDR3 region has 18 residues. The DNA for the CDR3 is TGTGCCAGCAGCCAAGTAAGGTCGGCCAGGGGAGGAGGAAACACCATATATTTT. It is translated as CASSQVRSARGGGNTIYF.

This clonotype was picked up a small number of times. This chain uses TRBV7-3 with TRBJ2-7; D is tentatively TRBD1 or TRBD2 (5 bases each). The germline V gene has CDR1 SGHTA and CDR2 FQGTGA. The length of the CDR3 is 15 residues. V shed 5 bases and J shed 2 bases, with 16 bases lying between them. CDR3 sequence: CASSPSGAPTYEQYF. The CDR3 region has the DNA TGTGCCAGCAGCCCTTCCGGGGCTCCGACCTACGAGCAGTACTTC.

The rearrangement links TRBV12-3 or TRBV12-4 to TRBJ2-5; perhaps TRBD1 as D (6 bases). Trimming left V 7 bases short and J 0 bases short, with 18 bases between. CDR3 length equals 16 residues. DNA of the CDR3: TGTGCCAGCAACCTTGAGGGTTGGGGGCACCAAGAGACCCAGTACTTC. Its translation is CASNLEGWGHQETQYF.

This clonotype was seen only a few times. The chain is built from TRBV7-8 and TRBJ1-1; a possible D gene is TRBD1 (5 bases). The CDR3 contains 15 residues. In germline, CDR1 is SGHVS, CDR2 FQNEAQ. V gave up 4 bases and J gave up 0 bases, with 12 bases separating them. CDR3 in DNA: TGTGCCAGCAGCTCCTCGGGGGGACTGAACACTGAAGCTTTCTTT. It encodes CASSSSGGLNTEAFF.

The chain links TRBV12-5 to TRBJ2-3, with 10 nucleotides matching TRBD2. With 5 bases clipped from V and 8 bases from J, the junction kept 7 bases outside the gene matches. CDR3 length equals 14 residues. CDR1 and CDR2 from the germline V gene are LGHNT and FRNRAP. CDR3 bases: TGTGCTAGTGGTATTAGCGGGGGGAGGGGTACGCAGTATTTT. It encodes CASGISGGRGTQYF.

The chain couples TRBV29-1 to TRBJ1-1; D gene uncertain. The CDR3 runs to 11 residues. V was pared by 4 bases and J by 6 bases, with 9 bases between. Looked up from germline, CDR1 is SQVTM and CDR2 is ANQGSEA. In DNA form, the CDR3 reads TGCAGCGTTGGAAGGGTCCCTGAAGCTTTCTTT. The encoded protein is CSVGRVPEAFF.

This clonotype is labeled medium-sized. The chain is built from TRBV15 and TRBJ1-5, with TRBD1 matching over 7 bases. Germline V lookup: CDR1 LNHNV, CDR2 YYDKDF (reference sequence). After removal of 8 bases from V and 6 bases from J, the junction contained 10 bases not matched to a gene. The CDR3 runs to 14 residues. The CDR3 nucleotides are TGTGCCACCTCAAGAGGGGGCCTGGGTCAGCCCCAGCATTTT. This encodes CATSRGGLGQPQHF.

This clonotype was picked up a small number of times. The J gene is TRBJ1-5, the V gene TRBV29-1, with D perhaps TRBD1 (5 bases). V lost 4 bases to trimming and J lost 7 bases, with 11 bases between them. The CDR3 is 12 amino acids. Per the germline V gene, CDR1 is SQVTM and CDR2 is ANQGSEA. The chain's CDR3 is CSVGGVKQPQHF. In nucleotides, the CDR3 is TGCAGCGTTGGGGGGGTTAAACAGCCCCAGCATTTT.

The chain joins TRBV3-1 to TRBJ1-2, with TRBD1 as a possible D gene (6 bases). The CDR3 is 14 residues long. With 1 base removed from V and 7 bases from J, the gap between germline ends came to 13 bases. Germline V gene data show CDR1 as LGHDT and CDR2 as YNNKEL (reference sequence). The CDR3: CASSQGMGAGGYTF. The CDR3 DNA reads as TGTGCCAGCAGCCAAGGCATGGGGGCGGGTGGCTACACCTTC.

The chain joins TRBV30 to TRBJ1-3; 11 bases fit TRBD1. Germline CDR1 reads GTSNPN; CDR2 reads SVGIG (reference sequence). The CDR3 spans 13 residues. J gave up 3 bases and V 7 bases, and 2 bases lay outside the gene matches. The CDR3 is CASGTGGGNTIYF. CDR3 coding DNA: TGTGCCTCGGGGACAGGGGGTGGAAACACCATATATTTT.

This clonotype was recorded a few times. The chain uses TRBV28 and TRBJ2-2; D possibly matches TRBD1 or TRBD2 (6 bases each). V dropped 6 bases and J dropped 4 bases, with 18 bases sitting between them. Germline lookup yields CDR1 MDHEN and CDR2 SYDVKM. The CDR3 is 16 residues long. CDR3 DNA: TGTGCCAGCAGGCCCCGAGGGGGGCCTAGCACCGGGGAGCTGTTTTTT. Its protein product is CASRPRGGPSTGELFF.

This clonotype was recorded a few times. The chain couples TRBV30 to TRBJ2-7; D possibly corresponds to TRBD1 (5 bases). V was pared by 4 bases and J by 1 base, with 17 bases between. Germline V CDR1 and CDR2: GTSNPN, SVGIG (reference sequence). There are 15 residues in the CDR3. CDR3: CAWNRQGMASYEQYF. CDR3 nucleotide sequence: TGTGCCTGGAACCGCCAGGGAATGGCGTCCTACGAGCAGTACTTC.

With respect to this clonotype: Relative to the germline gene, one junction end is altered; a read error may explain this. V usage is TRBV7-9 and J usage is TRBJ1-6; possible D gene TRBD1, 6 bases. Per germline, CDR1 SEHNR and CDR2 FQNEAQ (reference sequence). CDR3 length equals 16 residues. The CDR3 region is CASSPSTGFYNSPFHF. In DNA form, the CDR3 reads TGTGCCAGCAGCCCGTCGACAGGCTTTTATAATTCACCCTTCCACTTT.

This clonotype is medium-sized within its sample. CDR3 protein: CASSSSGSNSPLHF. CDR3 bases: TGTGCCAGCAGTTCATCGGGGTCTAATTCACCCCTCCACTTT. This chain connects TRBV12-3 or TRBV12-4 to TRBJ1-6; D is unclear. The CDR3 loop spans 14 amino acids. Trimming removed 4 bases from V and 6 bases from J, with 10 bases in between.

This clonotype was seen a handful of times. This sequence joins TRBV30 and TRBJ2-2; D may be TRBD1 or TRBD2 (5 bases each). This CDR3 comprises 14 residues. Germline V gene sequence: CDR1 GTSNPN, CDR2 SVGIG (reference sequence). V was cut by 4 bases and J by 0 bases, with 9 bases left in between. The CDR3 DNA is TGTGCCTGGAAAGGGACGGCGAACACCGGGGAGCTGTTTTTT. Amino acid sequence: CAWKGTANTGELFF.

This clonotype turned up a few times. The V gene is TRBV7-8, the J gene TRBJ2-2, with D unclear. The V and J ends lost 1 base and 6 bases respectively, with 12 bases between them. The CDR3 runs to 15 residues. Per the germline V gene, CDR1 is SGHVS and CDR2 is FQNEAQ. The CDR3 reads CASSLGPISPGELFF. The CDR3 coding sequence is TGTGCCAGCAGCTTAGGTCCGATTAGCCCCGGGGAGCTGTTTTTT. Combining the CDR3 with reference TRBV7-8 and TRBJ2-2 gives the whole variable domain GAGVSQSPRYKVAKRGQDVALRCDPISGHVSLFWYQQALGQGPEFLTYFQNEAQLDKSGLPSDRFFAERPEGSVSTLKIQRTQQEDSAVYLCASSLGPISPGELFFGEGSRLTVL.

This clonotype counts as medium-sized (0.01 to 0.1%). The rearrangement links TRBV6-1 to TRBJ1-6, with D possibly being TRBD1 (5 bases). CDR1 is MNHNS, CDR2 SASEGT, per germline. Trimming shortened V by 5 bases and J by 6 bases, and 11 bases separated the two germline ends. The CDR3 totals 14 residues. The CDR3, as DNA: TGTGCCAGCAGTCTTCAGGGTCTTAATTCACCCCTCCACTTT. It codes for CASSLQGLNSPLHF.

This chain uses TRBV7-2 with TRBJ2-1, with 7 bases aligning to TRBD2. This CDR3 is built from 15 residues. The germline V gene has CDR1 SGHTA and CDR2 FQGNSA. V lost 1 base to trimming and J lost 4 bases; unmatched junction nucleotides: 4. CDR3 residues: CASSLDGGSYNEQFF. DNA for the CDR3: TGTGCCAGCAGCTTAGACGGGGGGTCGTACAATGAGCAGTTCTTC.

This clonotype is classed as medium-sized. The genes are TRBV6-1 and TRBJ2-7; D is unresolved. Germline assignment: CDR1 MNHNS and CDR2 SASEGT. The CDR3 runs 11 residues. V lost 3 bases to trimming and J lost 6 bases, with 6 bases between them. The CDR3 region is CASSEVGEQYF. The CDR3 DNA follows: TGTGCCAGCAGTGAGGTGGGCGAGCAGTACTTC.

The chain recombines TRBV30 with TRBJ2-7; D is perhaps TRBD2 (6 bases). Germline V gene data show CDR1 as GTSNPN and CDR2 as SVGIG (reference sequence). CDR3 length: 12 residues. The CDR3 DNA is TGTGCTGGAGGCGGGAAACCCTACGAGCAGTACTTC. It specifies CAGGGKPYEQYF.

This clonotype was counted only a few times. The V gene is TRBV2, the J gene TRBJ2-2, with D possibly matching TRBD1 (6 bases). V lost 6 bases and J 4 bases, leaving 12 bases between the germline ends. The CDR3 spans 14 residues. CDR1 is SNHLY, CDR2 FYNNEI, per germline. The CDR3 region is CASRFRGGTGELFF. CDR3 in DNA: TGTGCCAGCAGGTTCAGGGGTGGCACCGGGGAGCTGTTTTTT.

This clonotype came up a few times. The CDR3 spells CASGFSTDTQYF. The CDR3 DNA is TGTGCTAGTGGTTTTAGCACAGATACGCAGTATTTT. This chain links TRBV12-5 with TRBJ2-3; no clear D gene. The CDR3 contains 12 residues. CDR1 is LGHNT and CDR2 is FRNRAP in the germline V gene. Trimming left V 3 bases short and J 0 bases short, with 1 base between.

The V and J genes are TRBV19 and TRBJ2-7; perhaps TRBD1 as D (5 bases). The CDR3 is 15 residues long. V was clipped by 5 bases and J by 3 bases, with 17 bases between them. CDR1 and CDR2 from the germline V gene are LNHDA and SQIVND (reference sequence). CDR3 sequence reads: CASSPIAGNNYEQYF. In nucleotides, the CDR3 is TGTGCCAGTAGTCCCATTGCAGGGAACAACTACGAGCAGTACTTC.

J is TRBJ2-5 and V is TRBV5-1; 10 bases are a match to TRBD2. V dropped 1 base and J dropped 3; count of bases not matched to a gene: 3. Germline V gene data show CDR1 as SGHRS and CDR2 as YFSETQ. The CDR3 is made up of 15 amino acids. The CDR3 sequence is CASSLRAGGEETQYF. The CDR3 bases are TGCGCCAGCAGCTTGAGAGCGGGGGGGGAAGAGACCCAGTACTTC.

The CDR3 coding sequence is TGTGCCAGCAAGTCCCCTAGCGGGGGGGAGTGGGAAGAGACCCAGTACTTC. Translation: CASKSPSGGEWEETQYF. V gene TRBV2 combines with J gene TRBJ2-5; 12 nucleotides match TRBD2. The CDR3 contains 17 residues. V lost 7 bases, J lost 3 bases, and 12 bases stayed unmatched. Per the germline V gene, CDR1 is SNHLY and CDR2 is FYNNEI.

V and J are TRBV20-1 and TRBJ2-1, with a weak D call TRBD1 (5 bases). The CDR3 consists of 15 residues. V lost 0 bases and J lost 1, with 10 bases in between. The germline V gene has CDR1 DFQATT and CDR2 SNEGSKA (reference sequence). CDR3 loop: CSARDFRDSYNEQFF. The CDR3 nucleotides are TGCAGTGCTAGAGATTTCAGGGATTCCTACAATGAGCAGTTCTTC.

This clonotype was found a few times. V gene TRBV20-1 combines with J gene TRBJ1-6; TRBD1 aligns across 8 bases. V shed 1 base and J 0 bases; nucleotides not matched to a gene: 8. Per the germline V gene, CDR1 is DFQATT and CDR2 is SNEGSKA (reference sequence). CDR3 length: 18 residues. This CDR3 reads CSARVRQGAGSYNSPLHF. As DNA, the CDR3 is TGCAGTGCTAGAGTAAGGCAGGGGGCTGGCTCCTATAATTCACCCCTCCACTTT.

This clonotype counts as medium-sized. The gene calls are TRBV6-5 and TRBJ1-6; the match to TRBD1 covers 7 bases. The CDR3 runs 18 residues. Trimming cost V 2 bases and J 0 bases; bases outside gene matches: 7. The germline CDR1 and CDR2 sequences are MNHEY and SVGAGI. CDR3 bases: TGTGCCAGCAGTTACGGAGGACAGGAGAGCTCCTATAATTCACCCCTCCACTTT. It specifies CASSYGGQESSYNSPLHF.